The sample holds many counts of the clone carrying this T cell receptor beta chain. The antigen is unknown. This record belongs to a study of early T cells in non-severe SARS-CoV-2 infection. On the study more broadly: The authors sequenced bulk RNA from unsorted whole blood, leaving chains unpaired. Study outcomes and limitations: Anti-spike CD8 responses were favored in VDJdb matching, and private and CD4 specificities were missed.

Germline-derived CDR1 and CDR2 are SGHKS and YYEKEE (reference sequence). The CDR3 consists of 12 residues. V gave up 4 bases and J gave up 2 bases, with 7 bases separating them. Separate cDNA molecules each had unique molecular identifiers attached to them. Each CDR3 protein is one row after TCRdb ran MiXCR on the 5' RACE reads. This table has 55,000 to 65,000 distinct CDR3 sequences, approximately 9.3% appearing once. The origin of this receptor is an adult who was a healthcare worker with PCR-confirmed SARS-CoV-2 infection or an uninfected control (not recorded which). The genes are TRBV5-5 and TRBJ2-7; D uncertain. The source material was whole blood. The CDR3 protein is CASSPSTYEQYF. The CDR3 DNA reads TGTGCCAGCAGCCCCTCCACCTACGAGCAGTACTTC.